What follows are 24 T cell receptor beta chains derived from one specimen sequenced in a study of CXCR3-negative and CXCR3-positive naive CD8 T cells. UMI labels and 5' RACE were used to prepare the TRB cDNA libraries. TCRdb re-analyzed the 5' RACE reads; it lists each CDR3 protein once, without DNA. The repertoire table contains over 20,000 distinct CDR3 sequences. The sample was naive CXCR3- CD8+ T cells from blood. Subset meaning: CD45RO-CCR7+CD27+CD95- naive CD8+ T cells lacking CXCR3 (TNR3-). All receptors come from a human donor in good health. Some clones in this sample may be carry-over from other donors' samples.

This CDR3 is CSAESNYEQYF. The chain recombines TRBV29-1 with TRBJ2-7. Germline CDR1 is SQVTM and CDR2 is ANQGSEA. This CDR3 comprises 11 residues.

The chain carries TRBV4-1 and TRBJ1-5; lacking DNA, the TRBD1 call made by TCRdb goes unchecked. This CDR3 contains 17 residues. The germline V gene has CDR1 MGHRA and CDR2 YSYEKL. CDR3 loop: CASSQDPGTGGHQPQHF.

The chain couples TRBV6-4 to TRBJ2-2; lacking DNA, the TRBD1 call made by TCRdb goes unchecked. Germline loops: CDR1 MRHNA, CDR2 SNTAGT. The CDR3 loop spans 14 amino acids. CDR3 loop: CASSDFGGSGELFF.

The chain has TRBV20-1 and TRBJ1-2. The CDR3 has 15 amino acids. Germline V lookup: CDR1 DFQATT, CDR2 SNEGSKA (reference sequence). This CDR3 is CSARDLDFALGGYTF.

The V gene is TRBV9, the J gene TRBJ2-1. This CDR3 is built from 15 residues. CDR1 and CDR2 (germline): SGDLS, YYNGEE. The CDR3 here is CASSVGGGSYNEQFF. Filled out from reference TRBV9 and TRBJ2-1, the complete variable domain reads DSGVTQTPKHLITATGQRVTLRCSPRSGDLSVYWYQQSLDQGLQFLIQYYNGEERAKGNILERFSAQQFPDLHSELNLSSLELGDSALYFCASSVGGGSYNEQFFGPGTRLTVL.

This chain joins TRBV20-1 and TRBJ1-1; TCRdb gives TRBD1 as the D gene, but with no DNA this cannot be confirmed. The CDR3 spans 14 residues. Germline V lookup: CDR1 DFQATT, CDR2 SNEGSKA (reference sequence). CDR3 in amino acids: CSARVTGWNTEAFF.

CDR3 residues: CASSETSGGSTDTQYF. V is TRBV6-4 and J is TRBJ2-3; TCRdb outputs TRBD2, but without DNA this stays unchecked. The germline gives CDR1 MRHNA, CDR2 SNTAGT. CDR3 length equals 16 residues.

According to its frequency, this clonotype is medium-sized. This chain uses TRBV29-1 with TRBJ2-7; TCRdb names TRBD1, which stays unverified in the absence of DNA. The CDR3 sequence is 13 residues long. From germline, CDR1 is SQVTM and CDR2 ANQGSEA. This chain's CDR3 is CSFRDGESYEQYF.

CDR3 residues: CASSQGTGNQPQHF. This sequence joins TRBV4-1 and TRBJ1-5; without DNA, the TCRdb call of TRBD1 cannot be checked. This CDR3 contains 14 residues. Germline V lookup: CDR1 MGHRA, CDR2 YSYEKL.

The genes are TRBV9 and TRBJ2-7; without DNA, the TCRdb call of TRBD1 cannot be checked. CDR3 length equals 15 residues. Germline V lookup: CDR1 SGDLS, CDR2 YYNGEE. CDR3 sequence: CASSAGGGNTYEQYF.

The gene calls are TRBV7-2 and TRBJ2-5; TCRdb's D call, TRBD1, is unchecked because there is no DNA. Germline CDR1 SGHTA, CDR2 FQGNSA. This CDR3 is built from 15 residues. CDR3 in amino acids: CASSPHRRGEETQYF.

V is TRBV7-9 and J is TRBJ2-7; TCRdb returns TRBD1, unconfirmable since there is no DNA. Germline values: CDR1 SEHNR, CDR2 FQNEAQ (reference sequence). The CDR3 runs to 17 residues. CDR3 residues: CASSSRDSIATSYEQYF.

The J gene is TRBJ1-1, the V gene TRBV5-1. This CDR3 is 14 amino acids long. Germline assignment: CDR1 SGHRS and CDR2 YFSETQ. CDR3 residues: CASSFLGYDTEAFF.

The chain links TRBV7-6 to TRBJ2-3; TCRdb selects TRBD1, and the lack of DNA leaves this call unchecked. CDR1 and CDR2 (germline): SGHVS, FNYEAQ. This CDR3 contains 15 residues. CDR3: CASSPTGLGTDTQYF.

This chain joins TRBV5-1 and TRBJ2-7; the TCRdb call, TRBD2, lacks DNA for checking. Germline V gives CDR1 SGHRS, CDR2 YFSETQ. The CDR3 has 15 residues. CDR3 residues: CASRTPGLAGYEQYF.

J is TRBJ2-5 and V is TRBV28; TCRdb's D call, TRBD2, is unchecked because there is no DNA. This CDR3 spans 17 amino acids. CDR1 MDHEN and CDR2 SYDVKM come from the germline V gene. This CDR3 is CASSLRSGLAGAETQYF. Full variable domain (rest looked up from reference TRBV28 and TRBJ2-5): DVKVTQSSRYLVKRTGEKVFLECVQDMDHENMFWYRQDPGLGLRLIYFSYDVKMKEKGDIPEGYSVSREKKERFSLILESASTNQTSMYLCASSLRSGLAGAETQYFGPGTRLLVL.

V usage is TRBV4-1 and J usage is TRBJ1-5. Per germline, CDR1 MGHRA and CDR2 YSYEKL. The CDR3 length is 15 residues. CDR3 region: CASSQDGGSSKPQHF.

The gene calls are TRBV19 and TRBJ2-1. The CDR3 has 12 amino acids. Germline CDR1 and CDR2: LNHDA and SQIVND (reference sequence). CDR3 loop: CASSVGIDEQFF.

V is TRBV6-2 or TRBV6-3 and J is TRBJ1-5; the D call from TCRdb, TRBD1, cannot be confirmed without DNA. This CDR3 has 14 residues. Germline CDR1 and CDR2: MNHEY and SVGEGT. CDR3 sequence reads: CASSHGQENQPQHF.

CDR3 protein: CASSPPMGSSQRYEQYF. This chain connects TRBV18 to TRBJ2-7; TCRdb returns TRBD1, unconfirmable since there is no DNA. CDR3 size: 17 residues. From germline, CDR1 is KGHSH and CDR2 LQKENI.

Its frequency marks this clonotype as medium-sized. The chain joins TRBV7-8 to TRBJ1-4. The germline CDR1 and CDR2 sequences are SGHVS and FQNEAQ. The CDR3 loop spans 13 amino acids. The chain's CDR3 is CASSLFAAEKLFF.

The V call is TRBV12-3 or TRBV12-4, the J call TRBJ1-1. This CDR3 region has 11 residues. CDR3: CASSQPPEAFF.

The CDR3 here is CAWSAGGPIEQYF. This chain joins TRBV30 and TRBJ2-7; TCRdb proposes TRBD2, but this gene call is untestable without DNA. The CDR3 has 13 amino acids. Germline-derived CDR1 and CDR2 are GTSNPN and SVGIG (reference sequence).

CDR3 sequence: CSVLDSGANVLTF. V is TRBV29-1 and J is TRBJ2-6. There are 13 residues in the CDR3. Germline loops: CDR1 SQVTM, CDR2 ANQGSEA.